This T cell receptor beta chain was sequenced in a study of identifying expanded T cells in peripheral blood. The protocol was immunoSEQ multiplex PCR, while the TCRdb copy is restricted to in-frame clones and leaves out a portion. The sample shows approximately 79,000 clones, almost 90% of them seen only once. Findings and caveats of the study: Differentially abundant clones: about 1.2 between replicates, about 15 at roughly 2 weeks, 19 to 20 at four.

Per germline, CDR1 SGHRS and CDR2 YFSETQ. The germline V and J ends were trimmed by 0 bases and 0 bases, with 13 bases remaining between them. CDR3 length equals 17 residues. This clone was seen a handful of times. The antigen is not known. This clonotype originated in a person aged 18 to 75 in good health. The sequencing sample was made of blood. V gene TRBV5-1 combines with J gene TRBJ1-3, with D hard to call. CDR3 amino acids: CASSLDPVDNSGNTIYF. The CDR3 nucleotides read TGCGCCAGCAGCTTGGATCCAGTTGATAACTCTGGAAACACCATATATTTT.